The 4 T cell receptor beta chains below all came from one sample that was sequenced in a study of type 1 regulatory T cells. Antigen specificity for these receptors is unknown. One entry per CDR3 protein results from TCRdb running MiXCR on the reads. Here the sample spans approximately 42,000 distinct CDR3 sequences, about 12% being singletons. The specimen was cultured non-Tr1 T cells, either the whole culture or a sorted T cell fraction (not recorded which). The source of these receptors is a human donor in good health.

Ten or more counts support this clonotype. The CDR3 DNA reads as TGTGCCAGCAGTTTGGGGCAGAACTATGGCTACACCTTC. Protein: CASSLGQNYGYTF. The V call is TRBV12-3 or TRBV12-4, the J call TRBJ1-2, with D perhaps TRBD1 (5 bases). CDR3 size: 13 residues. V gave up 3 bases and J gave up 2 bases, with 7 bases separating them.

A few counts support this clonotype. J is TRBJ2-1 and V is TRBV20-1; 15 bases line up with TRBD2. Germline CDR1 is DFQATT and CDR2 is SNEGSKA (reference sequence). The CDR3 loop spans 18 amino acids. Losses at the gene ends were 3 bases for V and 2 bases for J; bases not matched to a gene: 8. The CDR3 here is CSASLPGLAGGPYNEQFF. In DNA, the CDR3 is TGCAGTGCTAGTTTACCCGGACTAGCGGGAGGGCCCTACAATGAGCAGTTCTTC.

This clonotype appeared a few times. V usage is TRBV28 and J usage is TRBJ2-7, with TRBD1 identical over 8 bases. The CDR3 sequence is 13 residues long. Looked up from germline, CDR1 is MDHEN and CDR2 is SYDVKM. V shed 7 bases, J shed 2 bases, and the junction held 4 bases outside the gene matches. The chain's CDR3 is CASNTGGTYEQYF. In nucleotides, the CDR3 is TGTGCCAGCAATACAGGGGGAACCTACGAGCAGTACTTC.

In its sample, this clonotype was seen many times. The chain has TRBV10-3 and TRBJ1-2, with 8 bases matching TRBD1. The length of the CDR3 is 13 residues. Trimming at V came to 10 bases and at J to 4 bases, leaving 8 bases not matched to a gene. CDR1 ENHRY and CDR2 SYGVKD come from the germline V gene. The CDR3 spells CATTDRGIYGYTF. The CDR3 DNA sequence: TGTGCCACTACAGACAGGGGAATCTATGGCTACACCTTC.